A single sample gave rise to the 23 T cell receptor beta chains below, sequenced in a study of CD8+ T cells in alopecia areata (dated by TCRdb to the late 2010s). The meaning of the sample's time point label: about 25 weeks on oral tofacitinib. This specimen's treatment or condition label, per the study, means: oral pan-JAK inhibitor, 5-10 mg twice daily. The method behind the library was the immunoSEQ multiplex PCR assay. For TCR sequencing, RNA was extracted from every sample and reverse transcribed into cDNA to serve as template. TCRdb provides this immuneACCESS table in a form limited to in-frame rearrangements. Some clones are lacking; in checked studies, under half of them reflect an unresolved V gene, and why the rest are absent is not known. This sample gives more than 90,000 clones in total; roughly three fifths of them show up just once. 9% to 15% of the sample belongs to the ten largest clones.

Sequencing was performed on CD8+ T cells sorted from blood, taken at week 24, from a patient treated with tofacitinib. Receptor source: a human donor with alopecia areata.

The chain is built from TRBV10-3 and TRBJ1-2; D gene unclear. The CDR3 is 14 residues long. The V gene lost 3 bases and the J gene lost 3 bases, with 11 bases spanning the gap. Germline loops: CDR1 ENHRY, CDR2 SYGVKD. The CDR3 sequence: CAISETIRDYGYTF. The CDR3 nucleotides are TGTGCCATCAGTGAAACGATTAGGGACTATGGCTACACCTTC.

The chain is built from TRBV29-1 and TRBJ1-2; no reliable D call. CDR1 and CDR2 (germline): SQVTM, ANQGSEA. Trimming pared 6 bases from V and 3 bases from J, leaving 14 bases between. The CDR3 extends over 13 amino acids. CDR3 bases: TGCAGCGTCCTCGAGGAGGACCACTATGGCTACACCTTC. Its translation is CSVLEEDHYGYTF.

Comment on this clone: A clone one base away is much larger, so this may be a read error. The genes are TRBV5-4 and TRBJ2-2; D gene ambiguous. Germline V lookup: CDR1 SGHNT, CDR2 YYREEE (reference sequence). The CDR3 consists of 12 residues. V lost 0 bases and J 3 bases, leaving 0 bases between the germline ends. Here the CDR3 reads CASSLDTGELFF. CDR3 coding DNA: TGTGCCAGCAGCTTGGACACCGGGGAGCTGTTTTTT.

This sequence joins TRBV6-6 and TRBJ2-7; 7 bases align to TRBD2. The germline CDR1 and CDR2 sequences are MNHNY and SVGAGI (reference sequence). This CDR3 has 15 amino acids. With 2 bases clipped from V and 7 bases from J, the junction kept 11 bases outside the gene matches. For the CDR3, the DNA is TGTGCCAGCAGTTACAGGGAGGGCCCGTTGAGGGAGCAGTACTTC. Amino acids: CASSYREGPLREQYF.

This chain links TRBV9 with TRBJ2-7, with 7 nucleotides matching TRBD2. Germline loops: CDR1 SGDLS, CDR2 YYNGEE. The CDR3 has 13 residues. The ends lost 3 bases at V and 7 bases at J; junction bases unmatched: 7. This CDR3 is CASSADTAGEQYF. The CDR3 DNA reads as TGTGCCAGCAGCGCCGACACAGCGGGGGAGCAGTACTTC.

There are a few counts of this clone. The chain joins TRBV6-6 to TRBJ1-3; a weak D match, TRBD1 (6 bases). The CDR3 is 14 amino acids. V was pared by 6 bases and J by 4 bases, with 13 bases between. The V gene's germline CDR1 is MNHNY and CDR2 SVGAGI (reference sequence). CDR3 coding DNA: TGTGCCAGCAGCCCACAGGGAGGAGGAAACACCATATATTTT. Translating it yields CASSPQGGGNTIYF.

The V call is TRBV5-6, the J call TRBJ2-7; TRBD1 matches at 7 bases. The CDR3 contains 15 residues. CDR1 and CDR2 (germline): SGHDT, YYEEEE. V was pared by 7 bases and J by 3 bases, with 13 bases of the junction left unmatched. The CDR3 DNA follows: TGTGCCAGCGCCAGGGGCCAGGGGGAAAACTACGAGCAGTACTTC. It is translated as CASARGQGENYEQYF. Full variable domain (missing parts from reference TRBV5-6 and TRBJ2-7): DAGVTQSPTHLIKTRGQQVTLRCSPKSGHDTVSWYQQALGQGPQFIFQYYEEEERQRGNFPDRFSGHQFPNYSSELNVNALLLGDSALYLCASARGQGENYEQYFGPGTRLTVT.

The chain couples TRBV13 to TRBJ2-2; D uncertain. The V end lost 4 bases, the J end lost 2 bases, and 8 bases lay between the germline ends. CDR1 PRHDT and CDR2 FYEKMQ come from the germline V gene (reference sequence). The CDR3 runs 14 residues. The CDR3 sequence is CASSWTGNTGELFF. CDR3 DNA sequence: TGTGCCAGCAGCTGGACGGGTAACACCGGGGAGCTGTTTTTT.

The CDR3 region is CASSQGASSYEQYF. DNA of the CDR3: TGTGCCAGCAGCCAGGGGGCGAGCTCCTACGAGCAGTACTTC. The chain couples TRBV9 to TRBJ2-7; 8 bases are a match to TRBD1. The CDR3 runs 14 residues. V trimming: 4 bases; J trimming: 0 bases; junction bases outside the gene matches: 3. Per germline, CDR1 SGDLS and CDR2 YYNGEE. Filled out from reference TRBV9 and TRBJ2-7, the complete variable domain reads DSGVTQTPKHLITATGQRVTLRCSPRSGDLSVYWYQQSLDQGLQFLIQYYNGEERAKGNILERFSAQQFPDLHSELNLSSLELGDSALYFCASSQGASSYEQYFGPGTRLTVT.

The chain links TRBV10-3 to TRBJ2-7, with TRBD1 matching over 8 bases. Per germline, CDR1 ENHRY and CDR2 SYGVKD. This CDR3 has 14 residues. V trimming: 0 bases; J trimming: 5 bases; junction bases outside the gene matches: 3. This chain's CDR3 is CAISESQGANEQYF. DNA of the CDR3: TGTGCCATCAGTGAGTCGCAGGGGGCAAACGAGCAGTACTTC.

This chain uses TRBV19 with TRBJ2-5; perhaps D is TRBD1 or TRBD2 (5 bases each). Deletions cut 6 bases from V and 1 base from J, with 12 bases between. This CDR3 has 14 residues. Germline values: CDR1 LNHDA, CDR2 SQIVND (reference sequence). CDR3 sequence (DNA): TGTGCCAGTAGCCACGGGGCCGCCCAAGAGACCCAGTACTTC. This translates into CASSHGAAQETQYF.

The chain links TRBV5-4 to TRBJ1-5; TRBD1 might be the D (5 bases). This CDR3 has 14 amino acids. The V gene lost 0 bases and the J gene lost 3 bases, with 7 bases spanning the gap. CDR1 SGHNT and CDR2 YYREEE come from the germline V gene (reference sequence). CDR3 amino acids: CASSLGGDNQPQHF. The CDR3 coding sequence is TGTGCCAGCAGCTTGGGGGGGGACAATCAGCCCCAGCATTTT.

The CDR3 loop reads CASSFPDLYGYTF. The CDR3 DNA is TGTGCCAGCAGCTTTCCGGACCTCTATGGCTACACCTTC. J is TRBJ1-2 and V is TRBV5-6; D not certain. Germline CDR1 is SGHDT and CDR2 is YYEEEE. Trimming took 2 bases from V and 4 from J, leaving 9 bases between them. The CDR3 is 13 residues long.

The rearrangement links TRBV13 to TRBJ1-1; the D is unclear. The CDR3 has 13 residues. Germline values: CDR1 PRHDT, CDR2 FYEKMQ (reference sequence). With 5 bases removed from V and 1 base from J, the gap between germline ends came to 8 bases. The CDR3 reads CASSPPSNTEAFF. The DNA of the CDR3 is TGTGCCAGCAGCCCCCCCTCGAACACTGAAGCTTTCTTT. The variable domain in full, completed from reference TRBV13 and TRBJ1-1, reads AAGVIQSPRHLIKEKRETATLKCYPIPRHDTVYWYQQGPGQDPQFLISFYEKMQSDKGSIPDRFSAQQFSDYHSELNMSSLELGDSALYFCASSPPSNTEAFFGQGTRLTVV.

The rearrangement joins TRBV30 to TRBJ1-1, with D possibly TRBD1 on 5 matching bases. The V end lost 1 base, the J end lost 5 bases, and 8 bases lay between the germline ends. In germline, CDR1 is GTSNPN, CDR2 SVGIG (reference sequence). The CDR3 spans 12 residues. The CDR3: CAWSEGRTEAFF. CDR3 nucleotide sequence: TGTGCCTGGAGTGAGGGACGGACTGAAGCTTTCTTT. Using reference TRBV30 and TRBJ1-1 for the parts outside the CDR3, the full variable domain is SQTIHQWPATLVQPVGSPLSLECTVEGTSNPNLYWYRQAAGRGLQLLFYSVGIGQISSEVPQNLSASRPQDRQFILSSKKLLLSDSGFYLCAWSEGRTEAFFGQGTRLTVV.

The chain joins TRBV5-4 to TRBJ2-5; possible D gene TRBD2, 6 bases. The CDR3 length is 16 residues. V was trimmed by 0 bases and J by 5 bases, leaving 17 bases between them. CDR1 and CDR2 from the germline V gene are SGHNT and YYREEE (reference sequence). The CDR3 region has the DNA TGTGCCAGCAGCTTGGAGGAGGGCTATGGATGGGAGACCCAGTACTTC. Residues: CASSLEEGYGWETQYF.

The genes are TRBV7-9 and TRBJ2-1; D remains unclear. This CDR3 is 13 amino acids long. Germline CDR1 reads SEHNR; CDR2 reads FQNEAQ (reference sequence). V dropped 6 bases and J dropped 8 bases, with 14 bases sitting between them. The CDR3 protein is CASRPTRRDEQFF. Here the CDR3 DNA reads TGTGCCAGCAGACCGACCCGTAGGGATGAGCAGTTCTTC.

The chain couples TRBV5-1 to TRBJ1-1, with D perhaps TRBD1 (5 bases). Trimming removed 1 base at V and 2 bases at J, with 9 bases between. Per germline, CDR1 SGHRS and CDR2 YFSETQ. The CDR3 has 14 residues. The CDR3 sequence: CASSLRQGNTEAFF. CDR3 coding DNA: TGCGCCAGCAGCTTGAGGCAGGGAAACACTGAAGCTTTCTTT.

The chain employs TRBV7-9 and TRBJ2-7; D is perhaps TRBD1 (5 bases). This CDR3 contains 13 residues. Germline CDR1 is SEHNR and CDR2 is FQNEAQ (reference sequence). V dropped 4 bases and J dropped 5 bases, with 12 bases sitting between them. This chain's CDR3 is CASSSGIMDEQYF. The CDR3 DNA reads as TGTGCCAGCAGCTCAGGGATTATGGACGAGCAGTACTTC.

The chain recombines TRBV29-1 with TRBJ1-1; a weak D match, TRBD1 (5 bases). The CDR3 is 15 amino acids. Germline CDR1 is SQVTM and CDR2 is ANQGSEA. V was clipped by 4 bases and J by 0 bases, with 15 bases between them. This CDR3 reads CSVVGVGGMNTEAFF. Here the CDR3 DNA reads TGCAGCGTTGTGGGGGTAGGAGGAATGAACACTGAAGCTTTCTTT.

This chain uses TRBV7-9 with TRBJ1-1; D remains unclear. The CDR3 consists of 12 residues. The germline gives CDR1 SEHNR, CDR2 FQNEAQ (reference sequence). V gave up 0 bases and J gave up 14 bases, with 13 bases separating them. CDR3 sequence (DNA): TGTGCCAGCAGCTTAGCGGACCGGTCCGCCTTCTTT. Translation: CASSLADRSAFF.

A note on this clone: Other DNA sequences within the sample encode an identical CDR3. The rearrangement uses TRBV6-5 and TRBJ1-1; D gene ambiguous. Germline lookup yields CDR1 MNHEY and CDR2 SVGAGI. This CDR3 has 12 amino acids. V was pared by 3 bases and J by 4 bases, with 6 bases between. CDR3 protein: CASSYLGTEAFF. CDR3 bases: TGTGCCAGCAGTTATCTGGGCACTGAAGCTTTCTTT.

Worth noting for this clone: The same CDR3 arises from other DNA sequences in this sample as well. The chain combines TRBV7-9 with TRBJ2-7; D may be TRBD1 (6 bases). V was pared by 1 base and J by 6 bases, with 10 bases between. The CDR3 is 13 amino acids. Germline V lookup: CDR1 SEHNR, CDR2 FQNEAQ (reference sequence). CDR3 amino acids: CASSLGTGSEQYF. The CDR3 coding sequence is TGTGCCAGCAGCTTAGGTACAGGGTCCGAGCAGTACTTC. The full variable domain, rest sourced from reference TRBV7-9 and TRBJ2-7, is DTGVSQNPRHKITKRGQNVTFRCDPISEHNRLYWYRQTLGQGPEFLTYFQNEAQLEKSRLLSDRFSAERPKGSFSTLEIQRTEQGDSAMYLCASSLGTGSEQYFGPGTRLTVT.